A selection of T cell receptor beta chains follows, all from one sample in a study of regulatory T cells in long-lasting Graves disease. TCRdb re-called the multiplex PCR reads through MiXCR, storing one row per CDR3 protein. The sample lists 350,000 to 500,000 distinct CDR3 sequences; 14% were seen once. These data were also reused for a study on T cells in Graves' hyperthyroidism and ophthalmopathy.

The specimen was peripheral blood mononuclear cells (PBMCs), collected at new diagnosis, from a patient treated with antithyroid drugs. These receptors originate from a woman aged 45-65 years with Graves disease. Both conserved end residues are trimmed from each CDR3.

ASSPRTSGALNEQF	TRBJ2-1	TRBV27
AIRPGQGEEAF	TRBJ1-1	TRBV10-3
SASRSSGGGLDEQF	TRBJ2-1	TRBV20-1
SVAQREGNEQY	TRBJ2-7	TRBV29-1
ASSPPGLHTQGTQY	TRBJ2-3	TRBV18
ASSYGLAGASYEQY	TRBJ2-7	TRBV6-2/TRBV6-3
ASSLFSRGRQETQY	TRBJ2-5	TRBV5-6
ASSLWGGGEPYNSPLH	TRBJ1-6	TRBV27
ASSYSLAGGTDTQY	TRBJ2-3	TRBV6-2/TRBV6-3
AWIGGEKLF	TRBJ1-4	TRBV30
SAPPRYNEQF	TRBJ2-1	TRBV20-1
ASSYGVGEAF	TRBJ1-1	TRBV6-2/TRBV6-3
ASSSPLGTQETQY	TRBJ2-5	TRBV28
ASSGGGVQETQY	TRBJ2-5	TRBV19